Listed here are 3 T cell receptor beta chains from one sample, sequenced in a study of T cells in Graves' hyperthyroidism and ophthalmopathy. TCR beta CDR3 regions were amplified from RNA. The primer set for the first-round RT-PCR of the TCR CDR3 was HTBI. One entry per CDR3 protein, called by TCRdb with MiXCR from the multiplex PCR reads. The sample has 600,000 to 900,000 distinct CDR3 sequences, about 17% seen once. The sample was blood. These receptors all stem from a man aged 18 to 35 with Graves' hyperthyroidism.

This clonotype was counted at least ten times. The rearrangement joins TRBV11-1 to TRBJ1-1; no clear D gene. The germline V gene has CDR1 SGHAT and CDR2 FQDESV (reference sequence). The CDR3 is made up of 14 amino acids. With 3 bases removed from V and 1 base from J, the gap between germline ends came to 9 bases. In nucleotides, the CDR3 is TGTGCCAGCAGCTTGAGAAGCCAGAACACTGAAGCTTTCTTT. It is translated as CASSLRSQNTEAFF. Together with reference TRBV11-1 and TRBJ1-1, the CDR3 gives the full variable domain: EAEVAQSPRYKITEKSQAVAFWCDPISGHATLYWYRQILGQGPELLVQFQDESVVDDSQLPKDRFSAERLKGVDSTLKIQPAELGDSAMYLCASSLRSQNTEAFFGQGTRLTVV.

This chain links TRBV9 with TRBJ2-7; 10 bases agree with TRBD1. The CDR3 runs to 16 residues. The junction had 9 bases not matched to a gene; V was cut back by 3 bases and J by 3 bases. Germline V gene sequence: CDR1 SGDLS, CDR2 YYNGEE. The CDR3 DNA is TGTGCCAGCAGCGGAGAGAGGACAGGGGGTTTCTACGAGCAGTACTTC. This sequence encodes CASSGERTGGFYEQYF.

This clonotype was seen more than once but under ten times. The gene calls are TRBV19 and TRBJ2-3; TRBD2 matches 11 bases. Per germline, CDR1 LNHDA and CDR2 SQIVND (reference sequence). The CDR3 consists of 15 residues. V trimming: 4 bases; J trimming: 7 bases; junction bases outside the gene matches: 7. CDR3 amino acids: CASSTGTSGDYTQYF. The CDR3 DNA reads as TGTGCCAGTAGTACGGGGACTAGCGGAGATTATACGCAGTATTTT.